A single sample gave rise to the 16 T cell receptor beta chains below, sequenced in a study of post-analysis software for immune sequencing data. Points from the study as a whole: A few TRBV segments occurring more often in patients than controls included TRBV5-6, TRBV5-1 and TRBV20-1.

Sequencing libraries made from TCR beta cDNA carried unique molecular identifiers. TCRdb re-called the PCR reads with MiXCR, one entry per CDR3 protein. The data hold hundreds of thousands of distinct CDR3 sequences, with 59% observed a single time. Their antigens remain unidentified. Sequencing was carried out using blood. These TCRs come from a girl aged 2-10 years with multiple sclerosis.

The V call is TRBV5-1, the J call TRBJ2-5; D possibly uses TRBD1 or TRBD2 (5 bases each). Per the germline V gene, CDR1 is SGHRS and CDR2 is YFSETQ. The CDR3 has 13 amino acids. V dropped 4 bases and J dropped 6 bases, with 13 bases sitting between them. The CDR3, as DNA: TGCGCCAGCAGCCTTGGGGACCACCAGACCCAGTACTTC. It translates to CASSLGDHQTQYF.

This clonotype was seen just once. This chain connects TRBV24-1 to TRBJ2-1; D uncertain. CDR3 size: 14 residues. V was trimmed by 1 base and J by 3 bases, leaving 6 bases between them. Germline CDR1 KGHDR, CDR2 SFDVKD. The CDR3 spells CATSDFGDYNEQFF. Here the CDR3 DNA reads TGTGCCACCAGTGATTTTGGGGACTACAATGAGCAGTTCTTC.

This chain links TRBV15 with TRBJ1-2, with unresolved D. The CDR3 is 12 residues long. Germline V gene data show CDR1 as LNHNV and CDR2 as YYDKDF (reference sequence). V was pared by 0 bases and J by 3 bases, with 2 bases between. The CDR3: CATSRDDYGYTF. In DNA form, the CDR3 reads TGTGCCACCAGCAGAGATGACTATGGCTACACCTTC.

CDR3 region: CATSRVQLSKLYQETQYF. The DNA of the CDR3 is TGTGCCACCAGCAGAGTTCAGCTTTCTAAGCTGTACCAAGAGACCCAGTACTTC. The gene calls are TRBV15 and TRBJ2-5; D is unresolved. Germline CDR1 reads LNHNV; CDR2 reads YYDKDF (reference sequence). Deletions cut 1 base from V and 0 bases from J, with 18 bases between. CDR3 length equals 18 residues. The full variable domain, rest sourced from reference TRBV15 and TRBJ2-5, is DAMVIQNPRYQVTQFGKPVTLSCSQTLNHNVMYWYQQKSSQAPKLLFHYYDKDFNNEADTPDNFQSRRPNTSFCFLDIRSPGLGDTAMYLCATSRVQLSKLYQETQYFGPGTRLLVL.

The CDR3 spells CSALRRDRYRGQGTDTQYF. The CDR3 nucleotides are TGCAGTGCTCTACGGCGGGACAGGTACCGGGGACAGGGGACAGATACGCAGTATTTT. V usage is TRBV20-1 and J usage is TRBJ2-3, with 10 bases identical to TRBD1. Germline trimming cut 5 bases from V and 3 bases from J; bases unmatched to any gene: 20. Germline CDR1 is DFQATT and CDR2 is SNEGSKA (reference sequence). This CDR3 has 19 residues.

The chain joins TRBV10-3 to TRBJ2-2, with 11 bases matching TRBD2. This CDR3 comprises 20 residues. V was clipped by 3 bases and J by 4 bases; unmatched bases: 16. Germline V lookup: CDR1 ENHRY, CDR2 SYGVKD. The CDR3 sequence: CAISDSSLILAGGGTGELFF. CDR3 nucleotides: TGTGCCATCAGTGACTCGTCCCTTATCCTAGCGGGAGGCGGCACCGGGGAGCTGTTTTTT.

The rearrangement joins TRBV3-1 to TRBJ2-1, with no clear D. From germline, CDR1 is LGHDT and CDR2 YNNKEL (reference sequence). The V end was cut by 0 bases, the J end by 0 bases, with 6 bases between. This CDR3 comprises 15 residues. The DNA of the CDR3 is TGTGCCAGCAGCCAAGAATTGTCCTCCTACAATGAGCAGTTCTTC. Its translation is CASSQELSSYNEQFF.

V gene TRBV6-5 combines with J gene TRBJ1-1, with D possibly matching TRBD1 (5 bases). CDR1 and CDR2 (germline): MNHEY, SVGAGI. The CDR3 is 15 residues long. V was pared by 6 bases and J by 7 bases, with 21 bases between. This CDR3 is CASRPGGESSFEAFF. DNA of the CDR3: TGTGCCAGCAGGCCCGGGGGGGAGAGTTCCTTTGAAGCTTTCTTT.

The chain carries TRBV11-2 and TRBJ1-4; 9 bases map to TRBD1. Germline CDR1 SGHAT, CDR2 FQNNGV. V shed 7 bases and J 6 bases; nucleotides not matched to a gene: 6. CDR3 length equals 14 residues. The CDR3 spells CASTRDRVDEKLFF. The CDR3 DNA reads TGTGCCAGCACCCGGGACAGGGTGGATGAAAAACTGTTTTTT. The full variable domain, in which reference TRBV11-2 and TRBJ1-4 provide the parts outside the CDR3, is EAGVAQSPRYKIIEKRQSVAFWCNPISGHATLYWYQQILGQGPKLLIQFQNNGVVDDSQLPKDRFSAERLKGVDSTLKIQPAKLEDSAVYLCASTRDRVDEKLFFGSGTQLSVL.

Details on this clonotype: A read error may produce the germline difference seen at one junction end. The V and J genes are TRBV7-7 and TRBJ2-7, with 8 bases fitting TRBD2. The DNA end is a closer match to TRBJ2-5, so the J assignment may be wrong. Germline CDR1 and CDR2: SSHAT and FNYEAQ (reference sequence). The CDR3 covers 15 residues. CDR3 bases: TGTGCTAGCAGCTTAGCGCGGGGGGAGGCAGAGACCCAGTACTTC. Encoded protein: CASSLARGEAETQYF.

The CDR3 here is CASGRGTEAFF. The CDR3 DNA follows: TGTGCCAGCGGCCGGGGCACTGAAGCTTTCTTT. The chain uses TRBV9 and TRBJ1-1; unclear D gene. Per the germline V gene, CDR1 is SGDLS and CDR2 is YYNGEE. CDR3 size: 11 residues. Trimming cost V 7 bases and J 4 bases, with 8 bases left between them.

The chain employs TRBV3-1 and TRBJ1-2; D not certain. Germline CDR1 reads LGHDT; CDR2 reads YNNKEL (reference sequence). This CDR3 is 13 amino acids long. The V gene lost 4 bases and the J gene lost 7 bases, with 13 bases spanning the gap. CDR3 residues: CASSPDGPGGYTF. In nucleotides, the CDR3 is TGTGCCAGCAGCCCCGATGGGCCCGGTGGCTACACCTTC.

The gene calls are TRBV12-3 or TRBV12-4 and TRBJ1-5; D gene ambiguous. The V end was cut by 2 bases, the J end by 2 bases, with 16 bases between. The CDR3 sequence is 17 residues long. Written as DNA, the CDR3 is TGTGCCAGCAGTTTAAGCGCGCTGGGGTACCGCAATCAGCCCCAGCATTTT. This gives the protein CASSLSALGYRNQPQHF.

This sequence joins TRBV11-2 and TRBJ2-1; 11 nucleotides match TRBD2. Germline V CDR1 and CDR2: SGHAT, FQNNGV. J gave up 7 bases and V 1 base, and 3 bases lay outside the gene matches. The CDR3 is 15 residues long. The CDR3 DNA reads as TGTGCCAGCAGCTTAGGAGTAGCGGGAGGGAATGAGCAGTTCTTC. Encoded protein: CASSLGVAGGNEQFF.

The chain employs TRBV14 and TRBJ2-5; the match to TRBD2 covers 7 bases. The tail of the sequence fits TRBJ2-7 better, so the J call may be wrong. This CDR3 is built from 13 residues. Germline V gene sequence: CDR1 SGHDN, CDR2 FVKESK. As DNA, the CDR3 is TGTGCCAGCAGCACGGGGGGAGTAGCCGAGCAGTACTTC. Translated: CASSTGGVAEQYF.

Only a few counts were recorded for this clonotype. This chain uses TRBV12-3 or TRBV12-4 with TRBJ2-1; tentatively, D is TRBD1 (6 bases). This CDR3 spans 13 amino acids. The ends were cut back, 9 bases at V and 6 bases at J, with 15 bases in the middle. The CDR3 sequence is CASRPDSFNEQFF. CDR3 sequence (DNA): TGTGCCAGTCGCCCGGACAGTTTCAATGAGCAGTTCTTC.